These T cell receptor beta chains were read from a single sample in a study of cytomegalovirus exposure and HLA in healthy donors. TCRdb's table, derived via immunoSEQ multiplex PCR, lists solely in-frame clones and lacks some. The repertoire consists of 85,000 to 120,000 clones, with around three quarters occurring once and the leading ten covering 0.65% to 0.85%. The sequenced sample was PBMCs. The receptors were gathered from a boy aged 5 to 17 in good health and CMV-seronegative. CDR3s include the opening cysteine and the closing phenylalanine or tryptophan. The D gene is left open where the match is weak. Clone size is not always given. Where it is, it says once, few, many or a class for expanded clones.

J	V	length	size	D	CDR3	DNA
TRBJ2-7	TRBV6-5	14	.	.	CASSRGTEIYEQYF	TGTGCCAGCAGCCGCGGGACTGAAATTTACGAGCAGTACTTC
TRBJ1-3	TRBV5-4	16	.	TRBD1	CASSLQKGAGGNTIYF	TGTGCCAGCAGCTTACAGAAGGGGGCAGGAGGAAACACCATATATTTT
TRBJ1-1	TRBV27	15	.	.	CASSLSGRENTEAFF	TGTGCCAGCAGCTTAAGTGGCAGGGAGAACACTGAAGCTTTCTTT
TRBJ1-1	TRBV12-5	15	.	.	CASGLHPGENTEAFF	TGTGCTAGTGGTTTGCACCCGGGGGAGAACACTGAAGCTTTCTTT
TRBJ2-3	TRBV6-1	15	.	.	CASSEASRGTDTQYF	TGTGCCAGCAGTGAAGCTTCCAGGGGCACAGATACGCAGTATTTT
TRBJ2-3	TRBV10-3	15	.	TRBD2	CAISEETSGTDTQYF	TGTGCCATCAGTGAGGAGACTAGCGGGACAGATACGCAGTATTTT
TRBJ2-6	TRBV28	18	.	TRBD2	CASSLFAGRASGANVLTF	TGTGCCAGCAGTTTGTTTGCCGGGAGGGCCTCTGGGGCCAACGTCCTGACTTTC
TRBJ1-4	TRBV5-4	14	.	.	CASSVAATNEKLFF	TGTGCCAGCAGCGTCGCGGCAACTAATGAAAAACTGTTTTTT
TRBJ1-5	TRBV7-3	13	.	.	CASSQGPTQPQHF	TGTGCCAGCAGCCAGGGGCCTACTCAGCCCCAGCATTTT
TRBJ2-3	TRBV28	16	few	.	CASSFEWVARTDTQYF	TGTGCCAGCAGTTTTGAATGGGTAGCGCGCACAGATACGCAGTATTTT
TRBJ2-5	TRBV5-4	14	.	.	CASSFAGVQETQYF	TGTGCCAGCAGCTTCGCAGGGGTCCAGGAGACCCAGTACTTC
TRBJ2-2	TRBV29-1	13	.	TRBD1	CSVDRGVAGELFF	TGCAGCGTGGACAGGGGGGTGGCGGGGGAGCTGTTTTTT
TRBJ1-1	TRBV2	13	.	TRBD1	CASLTGARTEAFF	TGTGCCAGCCTCACAGGGGCGAGAACTGAAGCTTTCTTT
TRBJ1-6	TRBV19	16	.	.	CASRATASSYNSPLHF	TGTGCCAGTAGGGCTACAGCCAGCTCCTATAATTCACCCCTCCACTTT
TRBJ1-1	TRBV4-1	14	.	.	CASSLRQSNTEAFF	TGCGCCAGCAGCCTAAGACAGTCGAACACTGAAGCTTTCTTT
TRBJ2-7	TRBV6-6	16	.	TRBD2	CASSSGLAGGLGEQYF	TGTGCCAGCAGCTCAGGACTAGCGGGAGGGCTAGGGGAGCAGTACTTC
TRBJ1-2	TRBV6-5	14	few	.	CASSYKRGNYGYTF	TGTGCCAGCAGTTACAAGAGGGGGAACTATGGCTACACCTTC
TRBJ1-1	TRBV27	14	few	.	CASSSPGKGTEAFF	TGTGCCAGCAGTTCCCCAGGGAAAGGGACTGAAGCTTTCTTT
TRBJ1-5	TRBV10-3	16	few	.	CAISEVKAGGNQPQHF	TGTGCCATCAGTGAGGTAAAGGCTGGAGGTAATCAGCCCCAGCATTTT
TRBJ1-2	TRBV27	17	.	TRBD1	CATTHRAGGDINYGYTF	TGTGCCACTACTCATAGGGCAGGGGGTGACATTAACTATGGCTACACCTTC
TRBJ2-3	TRBV27	14	medium-sized	TRBD1	CASSRDRVTDTQYF	TGTGCCAGCAGCCGGGACAGAGTCACAGATACGCAGTATTTT
TRBJ2-2	TRBV11-2	16	.	TRBD2	CASSLGLAGNTGELFF	TGTGCCAGCAGCTTAGGGCTAGCGGGGAACACCGGGGAGCTGTTTTTT
TRBJ2-1	TRBV28	12	.	.	CASTQGYYEQFF	TGTGCCAGCACTCAGGGATATTATGAGCAGTTCTTC
TRBJ2-1	TRBV4-3	13	.	.	CASSQQLYNEQFF	TGCGCCAGCAGCCAGCAGTTATACAATGAGCAGTTCTTC
TRBJ1-1	TRBV30	14	.	.	CAWSVRGRGTEAFF	TGTGCCTGGAGTGTACGAGGGAGGGGCACTGAAGCTTTCTTT
TRBJ1-5	TRBV2	16	.	.	CASSEARTALYQPQHF	TGTGCCAGCAGTGAGGCTCGTACAGCTTTGTATCAGCCCCAGCATTTT
TRBJ1-1	TRBV6-5	14	.	.	CASSYRGMNTEAFF	TGTGCCAGCAGTTACAGGGGCATGAACACTGAAGCTTTCTTT
TRBJ1-6	TRBV5-1	13	.	.	CASSLTSDSPLHF	TGCGCCAGCAGCTTGACAAGTGATTCACCCCTCCACTTT
TRBJ1-4	TRBV7-8	15	.	.	CASSSRGRLGEKLFF	TGTGCCAGCAGCTCCAGGGGAAGGCTTGGAGAAAAACTGTTTTTT
TRBJ2-4	TRBV19	17	.	.	CASSGQQYWNDKNIQYF	TGTGCCAGTAGCGGACAGCAATACTGGAACGACAAAAACATTCAGTACTTC
TRBJ2-2	TRBV15	17	.	TRBD2	CATSSHLAGDDTGELFF	TGTGCCACCAGCTCTCACCTAGCGGGAGACGACACCGGGGAGCTGTTTTTT
TRBJ2-6	TRBV28	16	.	.	CASSGGQVGGANVLTF	TGTGCCAGCTCCGGAGGGCAGGTGGGTGGGGCCAACGTCCTGACTTTC
TRBJ2-3	TRBV5-1	13	.	.	CASSTEGTDTQYF	TGCGCCAGCAGTACAGAAGGAACAGATACGCAGTATTTT
TRBJ2-3	TRBV28	16	.	TRBD2	CASSPRAGVSTDTQYF	TGTGCCAGCAGTCCCCGAGCGGGAGTGAGCACAGATACGCAGTATTTT
TRBJ1-1	TRBV2	15	.	TRBD1	CASRQGQTLNTEAFF	TGTGCCAGCAGGCAGGGACAGACCCTGAACACTGAAGCTTTCTTT
TRBJ2-1	TRBV28	13	few	TRBD2	CATWTSDINEQFF	TGTGCCACCTGGACTAGCGATATCAATGAGCAGTTCTTC
TRBJ2-7	TRBV6-1	13	few	TRBD1	CASNVAGGREQYF	TGTGCCAGCAATGTCGCAGGGGGTAGGGAGCAGTACTTC
TRBJ2-6	TRBV5-6	15	.	.	CASSYSLLGANVLTF	TGTGCCAGCAGCTATAGTCTGTTGGGGGCCAACGTCCTGACTTTC
TRBJ2-7	TRBV29-1	13	.	.	CSAQMGGPYEQYF	TGCAGCGCTCAAATGGGGGGTCCCTACGAGCAGTACTTC
TRBJ2-5	TRBV30	13	.	.	CAWSPMSVSTQYF	TGTGCCTGGAGTCCCATGAGCGTATCGACCCAGTACTTC
TRBJ1-6	TRBV10-2	12	once	.	CASSEANSPLHF	TGCGCCAGCAGTGAAGCGAATTCACCCCTCCACTTT
TRBJ2-3	TRBV29-1	12	.	.	CSVDGGTDTQYF	TGCAGCGTTGACGGGGGAACAGATACGCAGTATTTT
TRBJ1-1	TRBV5-1	15	few	.	CASSLYGGQGTEAFF	TGCGCCAGCAGCTTGTACGGGGGGCAAGGGACTGAAGCTTTCTTT
TRBJ1-5	TRBV2	15	.	TRBD1	CASSADGQGGQPQHF	TGTGCCAGCAGTGCCGACGGACAGGGTGGACAGCCCCAGCATTTT
TRBJ1-4	TRBV10-1	13	.	TRBD1	CASSGQGDEKLFF	TGCGCCAGCAGTGGACAGGGAGATGAAAAACTGTTTTTT
TRBJ1-4	TRBV6-1	12	.	.	CASSEQGEKLFF	TGTGCCAGCAGTGAACAGGGAGAAAAACTGTTTTTT
TRBJ2-3	TRBV19	15	.	TRBD2	CASSPGTSGRDTQYF	TGTGCCAGTAGCCCCGGGACTAGCGGAAGAGATACGCAGTATTTT
TRBJ2-3	TRBV29-1	14	once	TRBD2	CSVKTSGGPNTQYF	TGCAGCGTAAAGACTAGCGGGGGGCCGAATACGCAGTATTTT
TRBJ2-1	TRBV10-1	14	few	.	CSSTSSSSYNEQFF	TGCTCATCCACGAGTTCTAGCTCCTACAATGAGCAGTTCTTC
TRBJ2-7	TRBV5-6	16	.	TRBD1	CASSYDRGQGRREQYF	TGTGCCAGCAGTTACGATAGGGGACAGGGGCGCCGCGAGCAGTACTTC
TRBJ1-1	TRBV5-4	12	few	TRBD1	CASSPPGGEAFF	TGTGCCAGCAGCCCCCCAGGGGGGGAAGCTTTCTTT